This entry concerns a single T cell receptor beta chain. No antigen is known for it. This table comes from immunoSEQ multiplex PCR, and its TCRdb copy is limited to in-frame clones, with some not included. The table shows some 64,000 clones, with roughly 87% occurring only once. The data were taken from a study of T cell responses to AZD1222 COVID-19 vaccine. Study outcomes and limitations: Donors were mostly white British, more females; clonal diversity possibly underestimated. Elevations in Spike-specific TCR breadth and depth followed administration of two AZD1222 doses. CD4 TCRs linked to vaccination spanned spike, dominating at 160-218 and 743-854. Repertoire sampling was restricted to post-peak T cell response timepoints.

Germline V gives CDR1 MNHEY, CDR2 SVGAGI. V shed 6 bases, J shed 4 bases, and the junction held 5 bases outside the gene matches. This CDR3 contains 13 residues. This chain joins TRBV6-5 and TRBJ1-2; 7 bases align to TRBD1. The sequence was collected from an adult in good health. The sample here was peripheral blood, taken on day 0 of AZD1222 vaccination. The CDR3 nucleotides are TGTGCCAGCAGCGACACAGGGGCCTATGGCTACACCTTC. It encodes CASSDTGAYGYTF.